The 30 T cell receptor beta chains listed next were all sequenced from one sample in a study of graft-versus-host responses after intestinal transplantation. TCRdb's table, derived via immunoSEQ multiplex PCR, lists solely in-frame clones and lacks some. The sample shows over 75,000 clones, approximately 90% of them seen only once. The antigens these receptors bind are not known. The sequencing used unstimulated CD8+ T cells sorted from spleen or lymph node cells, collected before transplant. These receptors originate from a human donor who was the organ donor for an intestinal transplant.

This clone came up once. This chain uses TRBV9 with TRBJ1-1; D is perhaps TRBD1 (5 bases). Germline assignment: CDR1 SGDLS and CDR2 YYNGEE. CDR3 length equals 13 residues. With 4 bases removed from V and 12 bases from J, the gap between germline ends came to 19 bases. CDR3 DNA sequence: TGTGCCAGCAGCACCGGTGGTTCAGGGCTGACTTTCTTT. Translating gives CASSTGGSGLTFF.

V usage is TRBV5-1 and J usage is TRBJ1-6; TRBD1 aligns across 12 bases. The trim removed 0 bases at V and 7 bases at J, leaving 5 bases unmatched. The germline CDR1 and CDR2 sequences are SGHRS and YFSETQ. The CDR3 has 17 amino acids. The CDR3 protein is CASSLAGTGGGNSPLHF. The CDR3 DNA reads TGCGCCAGCAGCTTGGCCGGGACAGGGGGCGGGAATTCACCCCTCCACTTT.

The CDR3 sequence: CASSQGSGIFTYEQYF. In DNA, the CDR3 is TGTGCCAGCAGCCAAGGAAGCGGGATCTTTACCTACGAGCAGTACTTC. This chain joins TRBV14 and TRBJ2-7, with 7 bases aligning to TRBD2. With V trimmed by 1 base and J by 2 bases, 8 bases remained unmatched. Germline-derived CDR1 and CDR2 are SGHDN and FVKESK. The CDR3 consists of 16 residues.

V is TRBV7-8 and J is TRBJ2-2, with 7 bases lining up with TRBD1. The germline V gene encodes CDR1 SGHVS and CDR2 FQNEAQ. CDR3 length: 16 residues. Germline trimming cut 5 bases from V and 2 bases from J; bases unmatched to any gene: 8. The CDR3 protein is CASSALRTGNTGELFF. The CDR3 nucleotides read TGTGCCAGCAGCGCTCTCCGGACAGGCAACACCGGGGAGCTGTTTTTT.

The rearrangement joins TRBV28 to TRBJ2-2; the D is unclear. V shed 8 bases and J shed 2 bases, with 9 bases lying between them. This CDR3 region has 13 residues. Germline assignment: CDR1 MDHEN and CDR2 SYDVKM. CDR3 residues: CASGPRNTGELFF. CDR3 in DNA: TGTGCCAGCGGCCCCCGAAACACCGGGGAGCTGTTTTTT. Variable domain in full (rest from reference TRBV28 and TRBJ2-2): DVKVTQSSRYLVKRTGEKVFLECVQDMDHENMFWYRQDPGLGLRLIYFSYDVKMKEKGDIPEGYSVSREKKERFSLILESASTNQTSMYLCASGPRNTGELFFGEGSRLTVL.

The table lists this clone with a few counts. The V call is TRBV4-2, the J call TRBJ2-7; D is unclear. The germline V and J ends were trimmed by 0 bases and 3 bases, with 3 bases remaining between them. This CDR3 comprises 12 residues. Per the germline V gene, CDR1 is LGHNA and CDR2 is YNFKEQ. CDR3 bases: TGTGCCAGCAGCCAAGACAGCTACGAGCAGTACTTC. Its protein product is CASSQDSYEQYF.

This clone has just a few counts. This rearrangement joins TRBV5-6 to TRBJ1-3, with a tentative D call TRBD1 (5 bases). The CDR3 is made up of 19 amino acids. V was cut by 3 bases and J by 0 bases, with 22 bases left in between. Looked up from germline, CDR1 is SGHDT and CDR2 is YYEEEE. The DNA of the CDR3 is TGTGCCAGCAGCTCCGCGAGGCAGGGTGTGGTACTCTCTGGAAACACCATATATTTT. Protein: CASSSARQGVVLSGNTIYF. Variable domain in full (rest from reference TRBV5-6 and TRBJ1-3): DAGVTQSPTHLIKTRGQQVTLRCSPKSGHDTVSWYQQALGQGPQFIFQYYEEEERQRGNFPDRFSGHQFPNYSSELNVNALLLGDSALYLCASSSARQGVVLSGNTIYFGEGSWLTVV.

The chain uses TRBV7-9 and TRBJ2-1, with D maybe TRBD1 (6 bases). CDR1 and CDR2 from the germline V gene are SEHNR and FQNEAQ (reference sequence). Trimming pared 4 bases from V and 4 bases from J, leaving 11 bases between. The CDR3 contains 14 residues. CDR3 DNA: TGTGCCAGCAGCTGGGACCAGGGGTACAATGAGCAGTTCTTC. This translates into CASSWDQGYNEQFF.

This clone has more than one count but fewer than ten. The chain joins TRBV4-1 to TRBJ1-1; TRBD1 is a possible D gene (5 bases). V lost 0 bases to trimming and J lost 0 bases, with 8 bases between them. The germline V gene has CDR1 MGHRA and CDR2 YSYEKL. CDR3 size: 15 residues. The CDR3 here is CASSQDPGVNTEAFF. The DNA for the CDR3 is TGCGCCAGCAGCCAAGATCCGGGGGTGAACACTGAAGCTTTCTTT.

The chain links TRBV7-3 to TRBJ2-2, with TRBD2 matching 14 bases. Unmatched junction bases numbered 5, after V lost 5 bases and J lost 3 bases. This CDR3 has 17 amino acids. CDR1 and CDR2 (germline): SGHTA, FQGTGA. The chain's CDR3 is CASSPGLAGVYTGELFF. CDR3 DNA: TGTGCCAGCAGCCCGGGACTAGCGGGAGTATACACCGGGGAGCTGTTTTTT. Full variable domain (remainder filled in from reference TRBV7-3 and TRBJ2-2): GAGVSQTPSNKVTEKGKYVELRCDPISGHTALYWYRQSLGQGPEFLIYFQGTGAADDSGLPNDRFFAVRPEGSVSTLKIQRTERGDSAVYLCASSPGLAGVYTGELFFGEGSRLTVL.

This chain's CDR3 is CASSEVRGMDTQYF. In DNA form, the CDR3 reads TGTGCCAGCAGTGAAGTTCGGGGTATGGATACGCAGTATTTT. V usage is TRBV2 and J usage is TRBJ2-3; tentatively, D is TRBD2 (5 bases). V was shortened by 1 base and J by 6 bases, with 11 bases between the two germline ends. Germline values: CDR1 SNHLY, CDR2 FYNNEI. The CDR3 spans 14 residues.

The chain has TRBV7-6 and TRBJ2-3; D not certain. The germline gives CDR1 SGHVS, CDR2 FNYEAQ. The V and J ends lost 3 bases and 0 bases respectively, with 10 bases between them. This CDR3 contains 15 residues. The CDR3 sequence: CASSLVGASTDTQYF. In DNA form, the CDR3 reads TGTGCCAGCAGCTTGGTGGGCGCAAGCACAGATACGCAGTATTTT.

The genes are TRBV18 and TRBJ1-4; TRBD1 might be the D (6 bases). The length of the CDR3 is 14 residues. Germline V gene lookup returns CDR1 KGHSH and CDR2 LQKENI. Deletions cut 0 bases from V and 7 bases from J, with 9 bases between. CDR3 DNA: TGTGCCAGCTCACCACCGGAACAGGGTGAAAAACTGTTTTTT. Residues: CASSPPEQGEKLFF.

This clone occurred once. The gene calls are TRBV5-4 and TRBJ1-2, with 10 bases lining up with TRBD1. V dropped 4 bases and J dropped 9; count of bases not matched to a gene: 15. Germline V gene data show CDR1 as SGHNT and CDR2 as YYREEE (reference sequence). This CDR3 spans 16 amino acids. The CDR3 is CASSPLFGQGVFSYTF. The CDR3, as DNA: TGTGCCAGCAGCCCACTTTTTGGACAGGGGGTTTTTAGCTACACCTTC.

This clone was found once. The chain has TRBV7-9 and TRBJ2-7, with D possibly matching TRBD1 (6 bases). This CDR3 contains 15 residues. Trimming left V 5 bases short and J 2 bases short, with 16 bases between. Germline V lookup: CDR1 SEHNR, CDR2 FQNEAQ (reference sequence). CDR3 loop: CASSGPQGLTYEQYF. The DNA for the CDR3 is TGTGCCAGCAGCGGGCCACAGGGTCTAACCTACGAGCAGTACTTC.

CDR3 sequence reads: CASSELGLAGGGYNEQFF. The CDR3 coding sequence is TGTGCCAGCAGTGAACTGGGACTAGCGGGAGGGGGCTACAATGAGCAGTTCTTC. This chain uses TRBV25-1 with TRBJ2-1; 16 nucleotides line up with TRBD2. CDR1 MGHDK and CDR2 SYGVNS come from the germline V gene. Losses at the gene ends were 2 bases for V and 3 bases for J; bases not matched to a gene: 4. The CDR3 runs to 18 residues.

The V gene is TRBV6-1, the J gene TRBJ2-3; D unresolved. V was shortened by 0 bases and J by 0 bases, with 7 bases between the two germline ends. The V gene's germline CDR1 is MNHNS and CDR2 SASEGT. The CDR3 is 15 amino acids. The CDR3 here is CASSEAPGSTDTQYF. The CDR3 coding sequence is TGTGCCAGCAGTGAAGCCCCCGGTAGCACAGATACGCAGTATTTT.

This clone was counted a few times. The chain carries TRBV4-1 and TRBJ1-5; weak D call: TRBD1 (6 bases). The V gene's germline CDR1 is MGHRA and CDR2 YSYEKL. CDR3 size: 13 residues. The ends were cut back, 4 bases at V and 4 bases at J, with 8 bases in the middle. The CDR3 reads CASSLDRNQPQHF. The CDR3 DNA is TGCGCCAGCAGCCTAGACAGGAATCAGCCCCAGCATTTT.

The CDR3: CAIQPGQGPYEQYF. The DNA of the CDR3 is TGTGCCATCCAGCCGGGACAGGGCCCCTACGAGCAGTACTTC. The chain employs TRBV28 and TRBJ2-7; 9 positions match TRBD1. This CDR3 comprises 14 residues. Trimming removed 10 bases from V and 2 bases from J; junction bases left unmatched: 9. Germline V lookup: CDR1 MDHEN, CDR2 SYDVKM.

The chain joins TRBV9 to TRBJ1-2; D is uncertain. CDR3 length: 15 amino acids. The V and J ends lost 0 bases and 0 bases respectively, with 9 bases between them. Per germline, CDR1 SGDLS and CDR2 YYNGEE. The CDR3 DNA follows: TGTGCCAGCAGCGTAGGCCAGTCCTCTAACTATGGCTACACCTTC. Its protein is CASSVGQSSNYGYTF.

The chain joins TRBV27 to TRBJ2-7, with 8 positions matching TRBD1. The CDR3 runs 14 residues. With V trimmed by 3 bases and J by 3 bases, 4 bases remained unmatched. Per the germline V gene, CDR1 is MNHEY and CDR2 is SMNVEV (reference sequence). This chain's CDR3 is CASSFYRGNYEQYF. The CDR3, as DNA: TGTGCCAGCAGTTTTTACAGGGGGAACTACGAGCAGTACTTC.

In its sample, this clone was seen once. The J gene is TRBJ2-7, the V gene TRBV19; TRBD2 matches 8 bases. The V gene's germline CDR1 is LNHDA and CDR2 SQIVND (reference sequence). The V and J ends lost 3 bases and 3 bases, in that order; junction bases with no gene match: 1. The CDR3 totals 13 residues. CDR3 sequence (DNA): TGTGCCAGTAGTATGGGACTAGACTACGAGCAGTACTTC. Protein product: CASSMGLDYEQYF. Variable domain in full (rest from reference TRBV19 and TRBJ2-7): DGGITQSPKYLFRKEGQNVTLSCEQNLNHDAMYWYRQDPGQGLRLIYYSQIVNDFQKGDIAEGYSVSREKKESFPLTVTSAQKNPTAFYLCASSMGLDYEQYFGPGTRLTVT.

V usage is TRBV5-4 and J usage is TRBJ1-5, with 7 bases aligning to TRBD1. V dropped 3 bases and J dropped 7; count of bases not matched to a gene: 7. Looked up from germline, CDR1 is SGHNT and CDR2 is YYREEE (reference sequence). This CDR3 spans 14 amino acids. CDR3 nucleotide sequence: TGTGCCAGCAGCTATCAGGGGGAGGAGCAGCCCCAGCATTTT. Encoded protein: CASSYQGEEQPQHF. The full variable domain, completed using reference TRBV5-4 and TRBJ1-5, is ETGVTQSPTHLIKTRGQQVTLRCSSQSGHNTVSWYQQALGQGPQFIFQYYREEENGRGNFPPRFSGLQFPNYSSELNVNALELDDSALYLCASSYQGEEQPQHFGDGTRLSIL.

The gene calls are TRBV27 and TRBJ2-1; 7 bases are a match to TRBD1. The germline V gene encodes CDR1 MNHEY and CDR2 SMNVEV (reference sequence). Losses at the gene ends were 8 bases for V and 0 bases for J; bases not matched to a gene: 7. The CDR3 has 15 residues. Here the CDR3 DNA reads TGTGCCAGCGCCCAGGGACAGAGCTCCTACAATGAGCAGTTCTTC. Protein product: CASAQGQSSYNEQFF.

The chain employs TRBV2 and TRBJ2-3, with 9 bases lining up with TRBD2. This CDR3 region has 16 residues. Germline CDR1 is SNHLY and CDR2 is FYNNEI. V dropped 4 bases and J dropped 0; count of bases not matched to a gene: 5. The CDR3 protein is CASSVSLAGSTDTQYF. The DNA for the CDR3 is TGTGCCAGCAGTGTTAGTCTAGCGGGGAGCACAGATACGCAGTATTTT.

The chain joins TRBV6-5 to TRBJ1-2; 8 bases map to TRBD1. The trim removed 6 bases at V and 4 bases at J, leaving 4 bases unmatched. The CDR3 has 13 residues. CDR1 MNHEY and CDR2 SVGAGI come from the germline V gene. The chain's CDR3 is CASSAGGAYGYTF. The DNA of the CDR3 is TGTGCCAGCAGCGCAGGGGGCGCCTATGGCTACACCTTC.

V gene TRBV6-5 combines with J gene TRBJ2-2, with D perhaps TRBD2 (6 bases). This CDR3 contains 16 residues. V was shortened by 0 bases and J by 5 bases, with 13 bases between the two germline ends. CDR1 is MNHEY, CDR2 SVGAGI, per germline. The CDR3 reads CASSYSQGGGTGELFF. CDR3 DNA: TGTGCCAGCAGTTACTCCCAGGGTGGGGGGACCGGGGAGCTGTTTTTT.

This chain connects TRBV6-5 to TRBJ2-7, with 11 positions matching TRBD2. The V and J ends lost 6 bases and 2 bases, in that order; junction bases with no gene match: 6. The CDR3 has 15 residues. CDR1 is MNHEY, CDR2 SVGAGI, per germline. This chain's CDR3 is CASRRSSGRTYEQYF. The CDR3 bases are TGTGCCAGCAGACGCTCTAGCGGGAGGACCTACGAGCAGTACTTC.

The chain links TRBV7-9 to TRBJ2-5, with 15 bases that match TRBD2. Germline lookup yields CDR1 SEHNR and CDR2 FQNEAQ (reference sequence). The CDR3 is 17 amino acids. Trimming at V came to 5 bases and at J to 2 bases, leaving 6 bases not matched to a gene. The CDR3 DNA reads TGTGCCAGCAGCACAGGGACTAGCGGGGGGCAACAAGAGACCCAGTACTTC. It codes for CASSTGTSGGQQETQYF. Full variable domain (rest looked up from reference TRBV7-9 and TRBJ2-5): DTGVSQNPRHKITKRGQNVTFRCDPISEHNRLYWYRQTLGQGPEFLTYFQNEAQLEKSRLLSDRFSAERPKGSFSTLEIQRTEQGDSAMYLCASSTGTSGGQQETQYFGPGTRLLVL.

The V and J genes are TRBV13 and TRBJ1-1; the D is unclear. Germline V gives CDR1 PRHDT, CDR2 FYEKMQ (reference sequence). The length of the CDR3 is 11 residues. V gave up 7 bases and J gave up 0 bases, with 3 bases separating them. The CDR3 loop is CASTMNTEAFF. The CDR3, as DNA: TGTGCCAGCACCATGAACACTGAAGCTTTCTTT.